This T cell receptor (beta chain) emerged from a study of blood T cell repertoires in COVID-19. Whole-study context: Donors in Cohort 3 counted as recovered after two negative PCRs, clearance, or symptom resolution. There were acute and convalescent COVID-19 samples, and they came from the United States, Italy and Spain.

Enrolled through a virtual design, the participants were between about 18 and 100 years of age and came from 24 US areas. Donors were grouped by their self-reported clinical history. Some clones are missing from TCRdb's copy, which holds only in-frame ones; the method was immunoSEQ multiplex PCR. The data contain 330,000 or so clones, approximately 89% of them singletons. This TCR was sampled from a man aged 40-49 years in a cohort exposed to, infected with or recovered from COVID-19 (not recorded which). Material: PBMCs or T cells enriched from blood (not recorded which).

The CDR3, as DNA: TGTGCCAGCAGTTCCCTGGGGGGGATTGGCTACACCTTC. It encodes CASSSLGGIGYTF. The chain joins TRBV27 to TRBJ1-2; TRBD1 is a possible D gene (5 bases). Per germline, CDR1 MNHEY and CDR2 SMNVEV (reference sequence). Trimming left V 4 bases short and J 7 bases short, with 13 bases between. CDR3 size: 13 residues.